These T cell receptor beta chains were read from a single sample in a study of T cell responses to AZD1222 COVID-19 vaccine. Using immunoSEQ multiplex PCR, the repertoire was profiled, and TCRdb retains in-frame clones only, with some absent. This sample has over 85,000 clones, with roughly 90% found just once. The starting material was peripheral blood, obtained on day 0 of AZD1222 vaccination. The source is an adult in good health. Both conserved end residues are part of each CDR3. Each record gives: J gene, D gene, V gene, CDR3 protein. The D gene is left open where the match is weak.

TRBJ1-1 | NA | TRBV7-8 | CASSLASTYTEAFF
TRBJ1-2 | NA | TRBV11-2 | CASSLSGAASGGGYTF
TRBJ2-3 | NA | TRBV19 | CASSMGVQEVDTQYF
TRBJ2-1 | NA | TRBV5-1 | CASSLAPGQAGNEQFF
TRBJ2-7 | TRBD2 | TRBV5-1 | CASSPRTSGRSYEQYF
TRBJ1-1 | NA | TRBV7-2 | CASSWRQSNTEAFF
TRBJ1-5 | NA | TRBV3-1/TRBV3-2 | CASSQEGRGGNQPQHF
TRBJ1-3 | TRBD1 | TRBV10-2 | CASSDRPQGAAGNTIYF
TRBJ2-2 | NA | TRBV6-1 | CASSEDALTGELFF
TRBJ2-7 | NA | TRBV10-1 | CASSDRALGPYEQYF